Listed below are T cell receptor beta chains from one sample, sequenced in a study of T cell responses to AZD1222 COVID-19 vaccine. TCRdb keeps only in-frame clones here, not all; method: immunoSEQ multiplex PCR. The sample lists roughly 180,000 clones; roughly nine tenths were seen once. Specimen: peripheral blood, collected on day 0 of AZD1222 vaccination. The receptor source for this set is an adult in good health. CDR3s include the opening cysteine and the closing phenylalanine or tryptophan. The D gene is left open where the match is weak. A row's size may be missing; if present it is once, few, many or a size class.

D	V	size	J	CDR3	DNA
.	TRBV27	.	TRBJ2-2	CATTDRLNTGELFF	TGTGCCACCACCGACAGGCTGAACACCGGGGAGCTGTTTTTT
.	TRBV28	.	TRBJ2-1	CASSSIGWSSYNEQFF	TGTGCCAGCAGTTCCATTGGATGGAGCTCCTACAATGAGCAGTTCTTC
.	TRBV5-1	.	TRBJ2-1	CASSLALPESNEQFF	TGCGCCAGCAGCTTGGCACTGCCAGAGTCTAATGAGCAGTTCTTC
.	TRBV7-3	.	TRBJ2-1	CASSPQRDTYNEQFF	TGTGCCAGCAGCCCCCAACGGGACACCTACAATGAGCAGTTCTTC
.	TRBV6-5	once	TRBJ2-2	CASSYGLRNTGELFF	TGTGCCAGCAGTTACGGTCTAAGGAACACCGGGGAGCTGTTTTTT
.	TRBV4-2	.	TRBJ2-1	CASSQDHRGFYNEQFF	TGTGCCAGCAGCCAAGATCACCGGGGGTTCTACAATGAGCAGTTCTTC
.	TRBV18	.	TRBJ2-6	CASSAGSGANVLTF	TGTGCCAGCTCAGCAGGCTCTGGGGCCAACGTCCTGACTTTC
.	TRBV13	.	TRBJ1-6	CASSLFLSSYNSPLHF	TGTGCCAGCAGCTTATTTTTGAGCTCCTATAATTCACCCCTCCACTTT
.	TRBV6-5	.	TRBJ1-2	CASSYDFVGYTF	TGTGCCAGCAGTTACGATTTTGTTGGCTACACCTTC
.	TRBV7-9	.	TRBJ1-6	CASSSGGFSPLHF	TGTGCCAGCAGCTCCGGGGGATTTTCACCCCTCCACTTT
TRBD2	TRBV7-6	.	TRBJ2-3	CASSRSAGGVDTQYF	TGTGCCAGCAGCCGGTCAGCGGGGGGGGTAGATACGCAGTATTTT
.	TRBV19	.	TRBJ1-5	CATWTGGHQPQHF	TGTGCCACCTGGACCGGGGGCCATCAGCCCCAGCATTTT
TRBD1	TRBV24-1	.	TRBJ2-7	CATSDPGQGYEQYF	TGTGCCACCAGTGACCCCGGACAGGGCTACGAGCAGTACTTC
TRBD1	TRBV28	.	TRBJ1-4	CASSPTGFPTNEKLFF	TGTGCCAGCAGCCCGACAGGGTTCCCGACTAATGAAAAACTGTTTTTT
.	TRBV19	.	TRBJ2-2	CASGAQRGGSTGELFF	TGTGCCAGCGGCGCACAAAGGGGTGGTAGCACCGGGGAGCTGTTTTTT
.	TRBV30	.	TRBJ2-2	CAWSVLGLDTGELFF	TGTGCCTGGAGTGTATTGGGGCTCGACACCGGGGAGCTGTTTTTT
.	TRBV19	.	TRBJ1-1	CASSTGVNTEAFF	TGTGCCAGTAGTACCGGGGTGAACACTGAAGCTTTCTTT
.	TRBV2	.	TRBJ2-2	CASVLYGELFF	TGTGCCAGCGTACTTTACGGGGAGCTGTTTTTT
.	TRBV13	.	TRBJ2-1	CASSFDTYSYNEQFF	TGTGCCAGCAGCTTCGACACATATTCCTACAATGAGCAGTTCTTC
TRBD1	TRBV19	.	TRBJ1-5	CASKAPGQGSQPQHF	TGTGCCAGTAAAGCCCCGGGACAGGGGAGTCAGCCCCAGCATTTT
TRBD2	TRBV19	.	TRBJ2-7	CASSIRGLAGDEQYF	TGTGCCAGTAGTATACGTGGACTAGCGGGGGACGAGCAGTACTTC
.	TRBV11-3	.	TRBJ2-7	CASSLSGSGGYYEQYF	TGTGCCAGCAGCTTATCCGGTTCCGGCGGATACTACGAGCAGTACTTC
TRBD2	TRBV7-6	.	TRBJ2-1	CASTLEVSGNNEQFF	TGTGCCAGCACCTTAGAGGTTAGCGGGAACAATGAGCAGTTCTTC
.	TRBV3-1/TRBV3-2	few	TRBJ2-7	CASNTQGIAYEQYF	TGTGCCAGTAATACTCAGGGGATAGCCTACGAGCAGTACTTC
TRBD1	TRBV7-2	.	TRBJ1-1	CASSLDRGTEAFF	TGTGCCAGCAGCTTAGACAGGGGCACTGAAGCTTTCTTT
.	TRBV6-5	.	TRBJ1-5	CASSYSSTVNQPQHF	TGTGCCAGCAGTTACTCATCCACAGTCAATCAGCCCCAGCATTTT
.	TRBV21-1	.	TRBJ1-3	CASSKGLGTGDGNTIYF	TGTGCCAGCAGCAAAGGCTTAGGGACAGGGGATGGAAACACCATATATTTT
.	TRBV5-8	.	TRBJ1-2	CASSLKEAGVGYTF	TGTGCCAGCAGCCTAAAGGAGGCAGGGGTCGGCTACACCTTC
.	TRBV19	few	TRBJ2-2	CASSRLPAATGELFF	TGTGCCAGTAGTAGACTTCCGGCAGCCACCGGGGAGCTGTTTTTT
.	TRBV6-2/TRBV6-3	once	TRBJ1-1	CASSWGPSREAFF	TGTGCCAGCAGTTGGGGACCCTCCCGTGAAGCTTTCTTT
.	TRBV4-3	.	TRBJ2-7	CASSPTGNEQYF	TGCGCCAGCAGCCCTACAGGGAACGAGCAGTACTTC
TRBD2	TRBV2	once	TRBJ2-2	CASGGVNTGELFF	TGTGCCAGCGGGGGGGTAAACACCGGGGAGCTGTTTTTT
.	TRBV7-2	.	TRBJ2-6	CASSLAIGSGANVLTF	TGTGCCAGCAGCTTAGCTATTGGGTCAGGGGCCAACGTCCTGACTTTC
TRBD2	TRBV6-2/TRBV6-3	.	TRBJ2-1	CASSRTRGGNNEQFF	TGTGCCAGCAGTCGGACGCGGGGGGGCAACAATGAGCAGTTCTTC
.	TRBV5-4	.	TRBJ1-3	CASSFWGGNTIYF	TGTGCCAGCAGCTTCTGGGGCGGAAACACCATATATTTT
TRBD1	TRBV27	.	TRBJ1-1	CASSPRTGRNTEAFF	TGTGCCAGCAGTCCCCGGACAGGGAGGAACACTGAAGCTTTCTTT
.	TRBV19	.	TRBJ2-3	CASSNLPGGGVVSDTQYF	TGTGCCAGTAGTAACCTCCCTGGTGGAGGGGTTGTCTCAGATACGCAGTATTTT
.	TRBV7-9	.	TRBJ2-7	CASSLRPGRQDYEQYF	TGTGCCAGCAGCTTAAGGCCCGGGAGACAGGATTACGAGCAGTACTTC
TRBD2	TRBV7-8	.	TRBJ2-1	CASSLALAGGPSSYNEQFF	TGTGCCAGCAGCTTAGCACTAGCGGGGGGGCCAAGCTCCTACAATGAGCAGTTCTTC
.	TRBV19	few	TRBJ2-2	CASSPGFGELFF	TGTGCCAGTAGTCCAGGTTTCGGGGAGCTGTTTTTT
.	TRBV30	once	TRBJ1-2	CAWTPGGYGYTF	TGTGCCTGGACCCCGGGGGGCTATGGCTACACCTTC
.	TRBV9	.	TRBJ2-1	CASSPPTSSNEQFF	TGTGCCAGCAGCCCACCGACTAGTAGCAATGAGCAGTTCTTC
.	TRBV19	.	TRBJ2-3	CASGGSGTDTQYF	TGTGCCAGTGGGGGTTCGGGCACAGATACGCAGTATTTT
.	TRBV23-1	.	TRBJ1-3	CASSERPGKTGNTIYF	TGCGCCAGCAGTGAACGGCCGGGGAAGACTGGAAACACCATATATTTT
TRBD1	TRBV5-1	.	TRBJ2-1	CASRPLTGGNEQFF	TGCGCCAGCAGACCGCTGACAGGGGGAAATGAGCAGTTCTTC
.	TRBV5-1	.	TRBJ2-1	CASSSTWEQFF	TGCGCCAGCAGCTCGACCTGGGAGCAGTTCTTC
.	TRBV5-4	once	TRBJ1-6	CASSLGKGQYNSPLHF	TGTGCCAGCAGCTTGGGAAAAGGACAGTATAATTCACCCCTCCACTTT
.	TRBV24-1	.	TRBJ2-5	CATSEFFAVRETQYF	TGTGCCACCAGTGAGTTCTTCGCGGTCCGGGAGACCCAGTACTTC
TRBD1	TRBV13	.	TRBJ2-4	CASSSTGTGRGIAKNIQYF	TGTGCCAGCAGTTCAACCGGGACAGGGAGGGGAATAGCCAAAAACATTCAGTACTTC
TRBD2	TRBV10-2	.	TRBJ2-4	CASSDRSGVVNIQYF	TGCGCCAGCAGTGATCGTAGCGGGGTGGTAAACATTCAGTACTTC
TRBD1	TRBV24-1	.	TRBJ2-5	CATSTGTGIRETQYF	TGTGCCACCAGCACCGGGACAGGGATCCGCGAGACCCAGTACTTC
TRBD1	TRBV6-5	few	TRBJ1-5	CATRQGTQPQHF	TGTGCCACCAGACAGGGGACTCAGCCCCAGCATTTT
.	TRBV4-1	.	TRBJ1-5	CASSQESGQLASNQPQHF	TGCGCCAGCAGCCAAGAATCAGGGCAATTGGCAAGCAATCAGCCCCAGCATTTT